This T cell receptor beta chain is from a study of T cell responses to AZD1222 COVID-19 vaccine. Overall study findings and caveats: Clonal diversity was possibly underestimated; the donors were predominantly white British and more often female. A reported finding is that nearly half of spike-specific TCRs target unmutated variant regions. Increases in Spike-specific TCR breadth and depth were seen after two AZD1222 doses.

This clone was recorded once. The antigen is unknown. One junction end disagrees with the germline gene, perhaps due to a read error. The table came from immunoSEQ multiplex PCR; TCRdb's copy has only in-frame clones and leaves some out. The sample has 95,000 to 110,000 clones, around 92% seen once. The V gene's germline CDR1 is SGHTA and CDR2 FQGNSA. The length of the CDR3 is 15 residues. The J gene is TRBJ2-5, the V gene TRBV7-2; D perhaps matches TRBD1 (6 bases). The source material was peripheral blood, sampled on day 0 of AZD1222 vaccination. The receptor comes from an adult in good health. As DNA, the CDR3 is TGTGCCAGCACCTTAAGGGGGTTCTCCCAAGAGACCCAGTACTTC. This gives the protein CASTLRGFSQETQYF. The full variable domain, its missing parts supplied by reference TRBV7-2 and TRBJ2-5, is GAGVSQSPSNKVTEKGKDVELRCDPISGHTALYWYRQSLGQGLEFLIYFQGNSAPDKSGLPSDRFSAERTGGSVSTLTIQRTQQEDSAVYLCASTLRGFSQETQYFGPGTRLLVL.